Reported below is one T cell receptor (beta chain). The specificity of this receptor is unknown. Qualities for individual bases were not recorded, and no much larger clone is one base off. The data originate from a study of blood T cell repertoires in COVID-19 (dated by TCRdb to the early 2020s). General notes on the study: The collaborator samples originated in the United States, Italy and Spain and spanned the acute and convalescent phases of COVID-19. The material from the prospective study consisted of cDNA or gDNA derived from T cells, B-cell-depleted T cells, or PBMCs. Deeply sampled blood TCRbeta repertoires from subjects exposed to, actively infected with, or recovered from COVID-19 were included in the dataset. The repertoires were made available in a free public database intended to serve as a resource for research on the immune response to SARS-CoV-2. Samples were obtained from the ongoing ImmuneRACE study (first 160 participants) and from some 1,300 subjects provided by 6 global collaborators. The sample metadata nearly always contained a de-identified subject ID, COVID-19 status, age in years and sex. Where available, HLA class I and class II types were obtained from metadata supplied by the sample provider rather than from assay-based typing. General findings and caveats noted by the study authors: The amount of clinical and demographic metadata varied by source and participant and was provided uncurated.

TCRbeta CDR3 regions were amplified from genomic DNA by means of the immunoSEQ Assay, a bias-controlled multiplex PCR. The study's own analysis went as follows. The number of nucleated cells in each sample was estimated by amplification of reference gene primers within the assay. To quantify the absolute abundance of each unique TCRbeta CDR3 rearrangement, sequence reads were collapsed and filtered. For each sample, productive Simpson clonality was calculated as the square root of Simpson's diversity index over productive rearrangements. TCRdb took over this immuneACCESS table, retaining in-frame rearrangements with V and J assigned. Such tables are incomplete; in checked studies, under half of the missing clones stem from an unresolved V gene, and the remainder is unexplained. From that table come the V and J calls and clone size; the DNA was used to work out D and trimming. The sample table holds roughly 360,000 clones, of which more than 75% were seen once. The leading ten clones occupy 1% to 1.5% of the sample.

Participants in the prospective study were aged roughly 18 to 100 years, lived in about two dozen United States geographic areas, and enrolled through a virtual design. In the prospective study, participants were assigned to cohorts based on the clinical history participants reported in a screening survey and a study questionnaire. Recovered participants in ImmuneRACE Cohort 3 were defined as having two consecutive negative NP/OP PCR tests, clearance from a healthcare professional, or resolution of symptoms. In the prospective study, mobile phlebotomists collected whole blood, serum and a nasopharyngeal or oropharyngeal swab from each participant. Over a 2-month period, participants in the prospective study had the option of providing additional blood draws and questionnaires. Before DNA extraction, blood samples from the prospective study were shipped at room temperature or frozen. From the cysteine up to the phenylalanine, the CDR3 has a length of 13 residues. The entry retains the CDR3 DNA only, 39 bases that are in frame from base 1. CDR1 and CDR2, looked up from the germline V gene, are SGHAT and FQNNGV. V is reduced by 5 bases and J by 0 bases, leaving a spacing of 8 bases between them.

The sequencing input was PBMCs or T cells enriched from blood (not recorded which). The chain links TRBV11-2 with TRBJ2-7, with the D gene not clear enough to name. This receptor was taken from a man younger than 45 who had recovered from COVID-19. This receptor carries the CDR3 CASSPPSSYEQYF. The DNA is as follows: TGTGCCAGCAGCCCCCCCAGCTCCTACGAGCAGTACTTC.